This T cell receptor (beta chain) was sequenced in a study of PD-1 blockade in mismatch repair-deficient tumors. Whole-study context: Patients had 12 mismatch repair-deficient cancer types and were previously treated and progressing.

This clone was recorded a few times. Its specificity is unknown. Noted time point: 10-day in vitro stimulation with candidate neoantigen peptide 5. Three pembrolizumab responders had their TCRs sequenced. CDR3 length: 15 residues. The germline V gene has CDR1 SGHTA and CDR2 FQGNSA. Trimming cost V 8 bases and J 0 bases, with 15 bases left between them. The protocol was immunoSEQ multiplex PCR, while the TCRdb copy is restricted to in-frame clones and leaves out a portion. The sample contains about 15,000 clones, 84% of which appear only once. Specimen: cells cultured in vitro, collected from a patient treated with pembrolizumab. The chain is built from TRBV7-2 and TRBJ2-3; D is ambiguous. The clonotype was recovered from an adult with mismatch repair-deficient cancer. CDR3 amino acids: CASAPALVSTDTQYF. The CDR3 DNA reads as TGTGCCAGCGCCCCCGCCCTTGTTAGCACAGATACGCAGTATTTT.